A selection of T cell receptor beta chains follows, all from one sample in a study of spatial heterogeneity in lung cancer. A single record per CDR3 protein comes from TCRdb applying MiXCR to the 5' RACE reads. Among about 36,000 distinct CDR3 sequences, about 7.7% were seen once, and the ten largest hold 29%. The sample here was PBMCs, taken at surgery. The receptors shown here come from a female donor with early-stage non-small cell lung cancer. CDR3s include the opening cysteine and the closing phenylalanine or tryptophan. Each record gives: clone size, D gene, J gene, V gene, CDR3 protein, CDR3 DNA. A D gene is named only where the DNA matches it firmly. Size values are once, few and many counts, or a class for expanded clones, and some rows have none.

>many|.|TRBJ2-5|TRBV12-3/TRBV12-4
CASRRSGETQYF
TGTGCCAGCAGAAGGTCGGGAGAGACCCAGTACTTC
>few|TRBD1|TRBJ2-1|TRBV2
CASSDWQGANEQFF
TGTGCCAGCAGTGATTGGCAGGGGGCCAATGAGCAGTTCTTC
>few|TRBD2|TRBJ2-1|TRBV2
CASSPTSGAVNEQFF
TGTGCCAGCAGTCCGACTAGCGGGGCGGTAAATGAGCAGTTCTTC
>many|TRBD2|TRBJ2-2|TRBV7-2
CASSLAGGTGELFF
TGTGCCAGCAGCCTAGCGGGGGGCACCGGGGAGCTGTTTTTT
>many|.|TRBJ1-1|TRBV20-1
CSARGGNTEAFF
TGCAGTGCTAGAGGAGGGAACACTGAAGCTTTCTTT
>many|.|TRBJ2-5|TRBV3-1
CASSQGPRGDSRPVTQYF
TGTGCCAGCAGCCAGGGGCCCCGGGGAGACTCCCGCCCTGTGACCCAGTACTTC
>.|.|TRBJ2-1|TRBV18
CASSSGTDFFF
TGTGCCAGCTCGTCCGGGACGGACTTTTTCTTC
>.|.|TRBJ1-4|TRBV4-2
CASSLRGNEKLFF
TGTGCCAGCAGCCTCCGAGGGAATGAAAAACTGTTTTTT
>few|.|TRBJ2-1|TRBV5-1
CASKPERGGINEQFF
TGCGCCAGCAAACCTGAGAGAGGGGGAATAAATGAGCAGTTCTTC
>few|.|TRBJ2-6|TRBV5-6
CASNVWEAGANVLTF
TGTGCCAGCAACGTTTGGGAGGCTGGGGCCAACGTCCTGACTTTC
>.|.|TRBJ2-7|TRBV7-9
CASSLSDGYEQYF
TGTGCCAGCAGCTTGTCGGACGGGTACGAGCAGTACTTC
>few|.|TRBJ1-6|TRBV3-1
CASSQVPTGNSPLHF
TGTGCCAGCAGCCAAGTTCCTACTGGAAATTCACCCCTCCACTTT
>many|TRBD2|TRBJ2-1|TRBV5-4
CASRAGTSDYNEQFF
TGTGCCAGCAGGGCCGGGACTAGCGATTACAATGAGCAGTTCTTC
>many|.|TRBJ2-2|TRBV11-2
CASSTMRAGELFF
TGTGCCAGCAGCACTATGCGGGCGGGGGAGCTGTTTTTT
>few|TRBD1|TRBJ2-7|TRBV29-1
CSVEGDSSYEQYF
TGCAGCGTTGAAGGGGACAGCTCCTACGAGCAGTACTTC
>many|.|TRBJ2-1|TRBV5-6
CASSLEEVRLEQFF
TGTGCCAGCAGCTTGGAGGAGGTCCGCCTCGAGCAGTTCTTC
>.|.|TRBJ2-1|TRBV19
CASSDSGALSYNEQFF
TGTGCCAGTAGTGACTCAGGGGCCCTCTCCTACAATGAGCAGTTCTTC
>few|.|TRBJ2-1|TRBV28
CASSLLAVNEQFF
TGTGCCAGCAGCTTATTAGCGGTCAATGAGCAGTTCTTC
>few|.|TRBJ2-1|TRBV5-4
CASSLGQYNEQFF
TGTGCCAGCAGCTTGGGACAATACAATGAGCAGTTCTTC
>many|.|TRBJ1-3|TRBV5-1
CASSLAGYGNTIYF
TGCGCCAGCAGCTTGGCAGGGTACGGAAACACCATATATTTT
>many|TRBD2|TRBJ2-5|TRBV20-1
CSAEGGTSYETQYF
TGCAGTGCTGAAGGGGGGACTAGCTATGAGACCCAGTACTTC
>few|TRBD1|TRBJ1-4|TRBV6-5
CASSHTGAGDEKLFF
TGTGCCAGCAGTCATACAGGGGCTGGGGATGAAAAACTGTTTTTT